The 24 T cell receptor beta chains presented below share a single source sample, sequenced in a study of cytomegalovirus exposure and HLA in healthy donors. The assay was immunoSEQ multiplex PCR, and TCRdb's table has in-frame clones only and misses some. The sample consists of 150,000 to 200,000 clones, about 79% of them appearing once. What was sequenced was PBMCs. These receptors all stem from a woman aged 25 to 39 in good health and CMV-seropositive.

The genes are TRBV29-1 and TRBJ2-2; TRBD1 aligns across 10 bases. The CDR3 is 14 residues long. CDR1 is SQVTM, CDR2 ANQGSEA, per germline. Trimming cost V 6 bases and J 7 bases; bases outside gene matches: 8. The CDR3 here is CSVLGQGKVGELFF. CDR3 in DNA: TGCAGCGTGTTGGGACAGGGGAAGGTCGGGGAGCTGTTTTTT.

CDR3 DNA sequence: TGTGCCAGCGGGAGTTTTAGGGGGCTCCTTCAGTACTTC. This encodes CASGSFRGLLQYF. The genes are TRBV11-2 and TRBJ2-4; TRBD1 matches at 7 bases. From germline, CDR1 is SGHAT and CDR2 FQNNGV. Losses at the gene ends were 8 bases for V and 11 bases for J; bases not matched to a gene: 12. This CDR3 region has 13 residues.

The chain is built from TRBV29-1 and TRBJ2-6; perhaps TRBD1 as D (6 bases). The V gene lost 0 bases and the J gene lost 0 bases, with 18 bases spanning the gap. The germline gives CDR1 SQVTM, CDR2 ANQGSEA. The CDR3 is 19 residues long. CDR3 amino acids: CSVEDGLGQRTSGANVLTF. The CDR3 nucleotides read TGCAGCGTTGAAGACGGGCTCGGACAGCGAACCTCTGGGGCCAACGTCCTGACTTTC.

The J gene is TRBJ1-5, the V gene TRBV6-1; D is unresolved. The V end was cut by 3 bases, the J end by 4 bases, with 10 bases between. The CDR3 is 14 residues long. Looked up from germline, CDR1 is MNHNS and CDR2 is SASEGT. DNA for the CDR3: TGTGCCAGCAGTGAGGGCAGCTTGAATCAGCCCCAGCATTTT. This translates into CASSEGSLNQPQHF.

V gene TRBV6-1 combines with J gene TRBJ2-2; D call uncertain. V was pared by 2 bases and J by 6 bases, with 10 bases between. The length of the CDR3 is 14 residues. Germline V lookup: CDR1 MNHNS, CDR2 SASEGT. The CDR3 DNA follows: TGTGCCAGCAGTGAATTAATTAGTGCCGGGGAGCTGTTTTTT. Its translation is CASSELISAGELFF.

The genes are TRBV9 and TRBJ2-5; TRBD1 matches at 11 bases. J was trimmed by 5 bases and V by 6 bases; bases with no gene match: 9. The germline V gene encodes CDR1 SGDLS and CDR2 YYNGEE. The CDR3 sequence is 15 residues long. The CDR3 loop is CASTARTGGAETQYF. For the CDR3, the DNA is TGTGCCAGCACCGCCCGGACAGGGGGCGCGGAGACCCAGTACTTC.

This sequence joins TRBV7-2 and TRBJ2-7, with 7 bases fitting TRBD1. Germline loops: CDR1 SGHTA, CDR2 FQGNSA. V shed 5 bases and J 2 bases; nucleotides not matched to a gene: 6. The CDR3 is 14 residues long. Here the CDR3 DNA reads TGTGCCAGCAGCCGGGACAGAGTGACCTACGAGCAGTACTTC. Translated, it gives CASSRDRVTYEQYF. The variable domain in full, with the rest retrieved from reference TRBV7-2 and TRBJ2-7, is GAGVSQSPSNKVTEKGKDVELRCDPISGHTALYWYRQSLGQGLEFLIYFQGNSAPDKSGLPSDRFSAERTGGSVSTLTIQRTQQEDSAVYLCASSRDRVTYEQYFGPGTRLTVT.

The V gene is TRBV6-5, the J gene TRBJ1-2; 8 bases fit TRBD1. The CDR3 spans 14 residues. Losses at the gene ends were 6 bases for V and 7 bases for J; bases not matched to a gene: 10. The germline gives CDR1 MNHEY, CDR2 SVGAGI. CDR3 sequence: CASSAPGQAAGYTF. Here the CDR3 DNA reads TGTGCCAGCAGCGCTCCGGGACAGGCTGCTGGCTACACCTTC.

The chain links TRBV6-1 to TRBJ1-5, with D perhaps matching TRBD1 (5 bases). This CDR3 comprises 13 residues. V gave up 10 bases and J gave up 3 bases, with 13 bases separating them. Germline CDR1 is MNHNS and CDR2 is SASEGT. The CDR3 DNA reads TGTGCCACCCTTTCAGGGATCAATCAGCCCCAGCATTTT. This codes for CATLSGINQPQHF.

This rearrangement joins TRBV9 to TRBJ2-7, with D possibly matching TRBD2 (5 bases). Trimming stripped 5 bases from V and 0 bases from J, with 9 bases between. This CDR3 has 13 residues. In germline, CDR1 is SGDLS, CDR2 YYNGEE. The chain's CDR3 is CASSSASSYEQYF. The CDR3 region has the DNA TGTGCCAGCAGTAGCGCTAGCTCCTACGAGCAGTACTTC.

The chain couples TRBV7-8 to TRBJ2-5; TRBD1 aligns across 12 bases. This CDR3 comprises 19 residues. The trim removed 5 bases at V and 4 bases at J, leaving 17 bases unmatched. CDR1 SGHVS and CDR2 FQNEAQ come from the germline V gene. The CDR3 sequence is CASSPPGTGGVWFLETQYF. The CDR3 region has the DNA TGTGCCAGCAGCCCACCCGGGACAGGGGGCGTGTGGTTTCTAGAGACCCAGTACTTC.

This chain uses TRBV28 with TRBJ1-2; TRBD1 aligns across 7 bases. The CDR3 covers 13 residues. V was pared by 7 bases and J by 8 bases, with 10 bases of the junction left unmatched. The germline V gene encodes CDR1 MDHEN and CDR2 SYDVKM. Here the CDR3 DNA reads TGTGCCAGCACTTATACAGGGGTTGGAGGCTACACCTTC. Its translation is CASTYTGVGGYTF.

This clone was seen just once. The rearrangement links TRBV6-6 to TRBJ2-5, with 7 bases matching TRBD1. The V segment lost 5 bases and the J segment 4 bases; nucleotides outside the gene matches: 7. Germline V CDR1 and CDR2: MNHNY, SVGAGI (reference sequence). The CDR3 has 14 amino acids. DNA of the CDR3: TGTGCCAGCAGTCCGTCGGGACAGCGAGAGACCCAGTACTTC. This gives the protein CASSPSGQRETQYF.

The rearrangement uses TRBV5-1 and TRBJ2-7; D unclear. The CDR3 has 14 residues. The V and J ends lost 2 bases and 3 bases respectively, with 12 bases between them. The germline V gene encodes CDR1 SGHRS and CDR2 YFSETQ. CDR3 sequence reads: CASSFSTQRYEQYF. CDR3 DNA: TGCGCCAGCAGCTTTTCGACCCAGCGCTACGAGCAGTACTTC.

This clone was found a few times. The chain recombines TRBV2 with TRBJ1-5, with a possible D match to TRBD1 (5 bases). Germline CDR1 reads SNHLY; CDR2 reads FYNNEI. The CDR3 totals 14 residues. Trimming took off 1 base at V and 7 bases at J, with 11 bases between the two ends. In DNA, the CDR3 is TGTGCCAGCAGTGAAGGGGCAGGGTGGCAGCCCCAGCATTTT. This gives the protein CASSEGAGWQPQHF. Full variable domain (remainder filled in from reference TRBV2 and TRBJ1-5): EPEVTQTPSHQVTQMGQEVILRCVPISNHLYFYWYRQILGQKVEFLVSFYNNEISEKSEIFDDQFSVERPDGSNFTLKIRSTKLEDSAMYFCASSEGAGWQPQHFGDGTRLSIL.

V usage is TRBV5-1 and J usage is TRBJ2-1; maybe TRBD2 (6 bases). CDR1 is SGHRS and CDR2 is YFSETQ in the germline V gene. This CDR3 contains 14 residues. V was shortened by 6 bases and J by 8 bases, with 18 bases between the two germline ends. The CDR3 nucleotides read TGCGCCAGCACCTCCGGGACTCGCGGGCATGAGCAGTTCTTC. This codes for CASTSGTRGHEQFF. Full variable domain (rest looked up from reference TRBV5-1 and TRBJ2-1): KAGVTQTPRYLIKTRGQQVTLSCSPISGHRSVSWYQQTPGQGLQFLFEYFSETQRNKGNFPGRFSGRQFSNSRSEMNVSTLELGDSALYLCASTSGTRGHEQFFGPGTRLTVL.

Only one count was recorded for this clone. The CDR3 here is CSGREGSNIQYF. In nucleotides, the CDR3 is TGCAGCGGCCGGGAGGGATCAAACATTCAGTACTTC. The chain employs TRBV29-1 and TRBJ2-4; TRBD2 matches at 8 bases. CDR3 length: 12 residues. In germline, CDR1 is SQVTM, CDR2 ANQGSEA. With 7 bases clipped from V and 6 bases from J, the junction kept 5 bases outside the gene matches. The variable domain in full, with the rest retrieved from reference TRBV29-1 and TRBJ2-4, is SAVISQKPSRDICQRGTSLTIQCQVDSQVTMMFWYRQQPGQSLTLIATANQGSEATYESGFVIDKFPISRPNLTFSTLTVSNMSPEDSSIYLCSGREGSNIQYFGAGTRLSVL.

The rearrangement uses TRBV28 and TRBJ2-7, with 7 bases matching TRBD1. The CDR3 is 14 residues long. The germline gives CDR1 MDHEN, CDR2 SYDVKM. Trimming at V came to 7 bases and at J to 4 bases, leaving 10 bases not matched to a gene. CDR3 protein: CASTQPGTEYEQYF. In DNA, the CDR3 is TGTGCCAGCACACAACCCGGGACAGAGTACGAGCAGTACTTC. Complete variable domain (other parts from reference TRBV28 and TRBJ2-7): DVKVTQSSRYLVKRTGEKVFLECVQDMDHENMFWYRQDPGLGLRLIYFSYDVKMKEKGDIPEGYSVSREKKERFSLILESASTNQTSMYLCASTQPGTEYEQYFGPGTRLTVT.

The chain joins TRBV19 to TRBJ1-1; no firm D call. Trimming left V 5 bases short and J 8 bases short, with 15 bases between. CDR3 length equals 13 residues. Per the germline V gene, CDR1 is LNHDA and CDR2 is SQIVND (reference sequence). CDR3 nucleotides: TGTGCCAGTAGTCCGAAAAGTAGAACGGAAGCTTTCTTT. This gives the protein CASSPKSRTEAFF.

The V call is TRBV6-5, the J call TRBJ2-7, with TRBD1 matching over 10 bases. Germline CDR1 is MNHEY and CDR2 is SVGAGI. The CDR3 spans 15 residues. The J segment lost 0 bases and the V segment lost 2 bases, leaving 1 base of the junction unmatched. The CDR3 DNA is TGTGCCAGCAGTTACGGACAGGGGGTCTCCTACGAGCAGTACTTC. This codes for CASSYGQGVSYEQYF.

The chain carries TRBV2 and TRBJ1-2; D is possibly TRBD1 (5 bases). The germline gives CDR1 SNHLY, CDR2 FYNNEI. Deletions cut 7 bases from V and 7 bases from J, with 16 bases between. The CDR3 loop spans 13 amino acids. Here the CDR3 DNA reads TGTGCCAGCAACCCCAGGGTATCTAGTGGCTACACCTTC. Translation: CASNPRVSSGYTF.

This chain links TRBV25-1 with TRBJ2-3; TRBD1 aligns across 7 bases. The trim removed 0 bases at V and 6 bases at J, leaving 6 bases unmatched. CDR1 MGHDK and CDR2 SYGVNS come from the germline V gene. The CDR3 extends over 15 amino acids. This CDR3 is CASSEYLSGGDTQYF. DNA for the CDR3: TGTGCCAGCAGTGAATATCTGTCAGGGGGTGATACGCAGTATTTT.

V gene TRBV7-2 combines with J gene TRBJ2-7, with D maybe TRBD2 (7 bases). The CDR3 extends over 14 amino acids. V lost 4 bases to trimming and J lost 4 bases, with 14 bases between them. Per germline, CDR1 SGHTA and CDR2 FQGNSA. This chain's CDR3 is CASSSPGGGYEQYF. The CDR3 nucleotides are TGTGCCAGCAGCTCCCCGGGGGGCGGGTACGAGCAGTACTTC. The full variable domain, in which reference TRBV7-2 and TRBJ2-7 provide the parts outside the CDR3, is GAGVSQSPSNKVTEKGKDVELRCDPISGHTALYWYRQSLGQGLEFLIYFQGNSAPDKSGLPSDRFSAERTGGSVSTLTIQRTQQEDSAVYLCASSSPGGGYEQYFGPGTRLTVT.

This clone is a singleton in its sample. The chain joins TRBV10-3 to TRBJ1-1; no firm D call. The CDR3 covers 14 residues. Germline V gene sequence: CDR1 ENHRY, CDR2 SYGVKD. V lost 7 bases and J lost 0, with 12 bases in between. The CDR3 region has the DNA TGTGCCATCAAGGAGGGCGGCATGAACACTGAAGCTTTCTTT. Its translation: CAIKEGGMNTEAFF.